Below, 22 T cell receptor beta chains from the same sample are listed, as sequenced in a study of T-cell reconstitution after alpha-beta-depleted transplantation in children. Preparation of the TCRbeta library involved a method that used unique molecular identifiers. TCRdb itself ran the PCR reads through MiXCR, one entry per CDR3 protein. Of about 230,000 distinct CDR3 sequences in the sample, roughly a tenth are singletons; the top ten hold under 30%. The sequenced sample was PBMCs, obtained before TCRalphabeta/CD19-depleted stem cell transplant. The source of these receptors is a child under three years old with acute myeloid leukemia, due to receive a stem cell transplant.

The chain combines TRBV6-1 with TRBJ2-6; weak D call: TRBD1 (5 bases). The CDR3 contains 17 residues. The V and J ends lost 11 bases and 0 bases respectively, with 20 bases between them. The V gene's germline CDR1 is MNHNS and CDR2 SASEGT. In nucleotides, the CDR3 is TGTGCCTGCATGATGACAGTTTTGAGCTCTGGGGCCAACGTCCTGACTTTC. Its translation: CACMMTVLSSGANVLTF.

This clonotype was seen ten or more times. CDR3 sequence reads: CASSRRPTQGPSYNEQFF. The CDR3, as DNA: TGTGCCAGCAGCCGCCGACCGACACAGGGCCCTTCCTACAATGAGCAGTTCTTC. The chain joins TRBV14 to TRBJ2-1, with a weak D call TRBD1 (6 bases). Germline V CDR1 and CDR2: SGHDN, FVKESK. V lost 4 bases and J lost 1, with 20 bases in between. The CDR3 sequence is 18 residues long.

This clonotype was found a few times. It may be a read error: a sequence one base away is much more abundant. V gene TRBV28 combines with J gene TRBJ2-3, with D maybe TRBD1 (5 bases). Trimming pared 6 bases from V and 4 bases from J, leaving 11 bases between. Germline V gives CDR1 MDHEN, CDR2 SYDVKM. The CDR3 length is 13 residues. This CDR3 reads CASREGAADTQYF. The DNA of the CDR3 is TGTGCCAGCAGAGAAGGGGCAGCAGATACGCAGTATTTT.

This clonotype was observed a handful of times. The V gene is TRBV5-4, the J gene TRBJ2-5; 11 bases are a match to TRBD2. The CDR3 extends over 18 amino acids. Germline CDR1 reads SGHNT; CDR2 reads YYREEE (reference sequence). V lost 0 bases and J lost 2; bases outside the gene matches: 9. The CDR3 region is CASSLVVTSGTRQETQYF. The CDR3 nucleotides read TGTGCCAGCAGCTTGGTTGTGACTAGCGGGACTCGGCAAGAGACCCAGTACTTC.

This clonotype occurred many times. The V gene is TRBV19, the J gene TRBJ2-1, with TRBD2 matching 11 bases. The CDR3 totals 16 residues. Germline CDR1 reads LNHDA; CDR2 reads SQIVND (reference sequence). The V gene end was trimmed by 0 bases and the J gene end by 7 bases; junction bases not matched to a gene: 5. This CDR3 is CASSIDRLAGGNEQFF. CDR3 coding DNA: TGTGCCAGTAGTATAGATCGGCTAGCGGGGGGAAATGAGCAGTTCTTC.

This clonotype has at least ten counts. CDR3 nucleotides: TGTGCCAGCAGCGTTGGACTAGCGGGAGAATGGTCCTACGAGCAGTACTTC. Residues: CASSVGLAGEWSYEQYF. This chain links TRBV9 with TRBJ2-7, with TRBD2 identical over 13 bases. The CDR3 is 17 residues long. Germline V CDR1 and CDR2: SGDLS, YYNGEE. V dropped 2 bases and J dropped 1; count of bases not matched to a gene: 6.

There are many counts of this clonotype. The chain recombines TRBV20-1 with TRBJ2-2; 10 bases line up with TRBD2. CDR3 length equals 16 residues. J gave up 7 bases and V 0 bases, and 8 bases lay outside the gene matches. Germline assignment: CDR1 DFQATT and CDR2 SNEGSKA (reference sequence). Here the CDR3 DNA reads TGCAGTGCTAGAGATGGGTCTAGCGGGAGAAACGGGGAGCTGTTTTTT. This encodes CSARDGSSGRNGELFF.

This clonotype has ten or more counts. The rearrangement joins TRBV5-1 to TRBJ1-1; perhaps TRBD1 as D (5 bases). The CDR3 length is 15 residues. The V end was cut by 4 bases, the J end by 2 bases, with 15 bases between. Germline V CDR1 and CDR2: SGHRS, YFSETQ. CDR3 residues: CASSGWTGTNTEAFF. CDR3 nucleotides: TGCGCCAGCAGCGGTTGGACGGGGACTAACACTGAAGCTTTCTTT.

The sample holds many counts of this clonotype. The chain is built from TRBV20-1 and TRBJ1-5; TRBD1 matches 7 bases. This CDR3 comprises 14 residues. Losses at the gene ends were 2 bases for V and 5 bases for J; bases not matched to a gene: 6. Germline V gene data show CDR1 as DFQATT and CDR2 as SNEGSKA (reference sequence). The CDR3 DNA reads TGCAGTGCTAGACAGACAGGGTGGGATCAGCCCCAGCATTTT. Its translation is CSARQTGWDQPQHF.

The table lists this clonotype with a few counts. The chain uses TRBV29-1 and TRBJ1-2; the D is unclear. The germline CDR1 and CDR2 sequences are SQVTM and ANQGSEA. The CDR3 contains 12 residues. V dropped 2 bases and J dropped 6 bases, with 10 bases sitting between them. CDR3 protein: CSVERGLDGYTF. Written as DNA, the CDR3 is TGCAGCGTTGAAAGAGGGTTGGATGGCTACACCTTC.

Many counts were recorded for this clonotype. J is TRBJ2-7 and V is TRBV11-2; 11 positions match TRBD1. The CDR3 is 15 amino acids. The V gene end was trimmed by 5 bases and the J gene end by 8 bases; junction bases not matched to a gene: 11. Germline V gene sequence: CDR1 SGHAT, CDR2 FQNNGV. In DNA form, the CDR3 reads TGTGCCAGCAGCCATCCCGGACAGGGGGCTTACCAGCAGTACTTC. Translation: CASSHPGQGAYQQYF.

This clonotype was counted a few times. V and J are TRBV20-1 and TRBJ1-2; D is possibly TRBD1 (5 bases). V was trimmed by 5 bases and J by 4 bases, leaving 14 bases between them. The germline gives CDR1 DFQATT, CDR2 SNEGSKA (reference sequence). CDR3 size: 13 residues. The CDR3 DNA reads TGCAGTGCTCCCGAAGGGGCCGTCTATGGCTACACCTTC. This sequence encodes CSAPEGAVYGYTF.

A few counts support this clonotype. CDR3 nucleotides: TGCGCCAGCAGCCTACAGGGGGTTGGGGAGACCCAGTACTTC. Amino acid sequence: CASSLQGVGETQYF. The gene calls are TRBV5-1 and TRBJ2-5; 8 bases are shared with TRBD1. The CDR3 covers 14 residues. The germline V gene has CDR1 SGHRS and CDR2 YFSETQ. The ends lost 4 bases at V and 5 bases at J; junction bases unmatched: 7.

This clonotype was detected many times. CDR3 region: CASSFGSAGGISYEQYF. CDR3 nucleotides: TGTGCCAGCAGTTTTGGCAGCGCGGGAGGAATATCCTACGAGCAGTACTTC. The V and J genes are TRBV28 and TRBJ2-7; 8 bases line up with TRBD2. The V gene's germline CDR1 is MDHEN and CDR2 SYDVKM. This CDR3 has 17 residues. With V trimmed by 3 bases and J by 1 base, 11 bases remained unmatched.

This clonotype was detected ten times or more. The gene calls are TRBV12-3 or TRBV12-4 and TRBJ1-5; possible D gene TRBD1, 6 bases. Deletions cut 7 bases from V and 0 bases from J, with 16 bases between. This CDR3 contains 16 residues. The CDR3 DNA reads TGTGCCAGCAACCGGAGAGGGGGGAATAGCAATCAGCCCCAGCATTTT. This gives the protein CASNRRGGNSNQPQHF.

This clonotype was counted ten times or more. The chain uses TRBV20-1 and TRBJ2-1; 7 nucleotides align to TRBD2. This CDR3 is 16 amino acids long. V shed 0 bases and J 3 bases; nucleotides not matched to a gene: 8. Germline assignment: CDR1 DFQATT and CDR2 SNEGSKA (reference sequence). The CDR3 DNA reads TGCAGTGCTAGAGATCCCGCGGGGAGGGGCTACAATGAGCAGTTCTTC. As protein: CSARDPAGRGYNEQFF.

This chain links TRBV5-1 with TRBJ2-7, with 13 bases fitting TRBD2. CDR1 SGHRS and CDR2 YFSETQ come from the germline V gene. J was trimmed by 5 bases and V by 6 bases; bases with no gene match: 8. This CDR3 region has 15 residues. This CDR3 reads CASNQGLAGSHEQYF. The CDR3 nucleotides are TGCGCCAGCAATCAGGGACTAGCGGGATCCCACGAGCAGTACTTC.

This clonotype was counted many times. The chain employs TRBV5-1 and TRBJ1-2; the match to TRBD1 covers 9 bases. Looked up from germline, CDR1 is SGHRS and CDR2 is YFSETQ. The CDR3 is made up of 15 amino acids. V lost 4 bases and J lost 0; bases outside the gene matches: 4. CDR3 DNA sequence: TGCGCCAGCAGCCCCAGGACAGGGGCTAACTATGGCTACACCTTC. Amino acid sequence: CASSPRTGANYGYTF.

The table lists this clonotype with many counts. The chain joins TRBV5-1 to TRBJ2-1; 9 bases map to TRBD2. Germline values: CDR1 SGHRS, CDR2 YFSETQ. The CDR3 has 16 residues. V dropped 2 bases and J dropped 3; count of bases not matched to a gene: 6. The CDR3 bases are TGCGCCAGCAGCTTAGGCGCGGGAGGGGGCTACAATGAGCAGTTCTTC. Amino acids: CASSLGAGGGYNEQFF.

This clonotype was recorded at least ten times. The chain recombines TRBV5-1 with TRBJ2-5; 9 positions match TRBD2. V trimming: 1 base; J trimming: 1 base; junction bases outside the gene matches: 2. The CDR3 has 15 residues. Germline values: CDR1 SGHRS, CDR2 YFSETQ. CDR3 loop: CASSLSGGTQETQYF. In DNA, the CDR3 is TGCGCCAGCAGCTTGAGCGGGGGGACCCAAGAGACCCAGTACTTC.

For this clonotype: Given a much more abundant clone one base away, this may be a read error. The rearrangement uses TRBV29-1 and TRBJ2-1; the D is unclear. The CDR3 is 11 residues long. Germline V gene sequence: CDR1 SQVTM, CDR2 ANQGSEA. The CDR3 coding sequence is TGCAGCGTTGGGTGGTACAATGAGCAGCTCTTC. Protein product: CSVGWYNEQLF.

The rearrangement joins TRBV12-5 to TRBJ2-3; tentatively, D is TRBD2 (6 bases). The CDR3 is made up of 15 amino acids. Trimming removed 6 bases from V and 8 bases from J, with 21 bases in between. Germline V lookup: CDR1 LGHNT, CDR2 FRNRAP. The CDR3 protein is CASGRTGEGPATQYF. The CDR3 bases are TGTGCTAGTGGGCGTACGGGGGAAGGCCCCGCTACGCAGTATTTT.